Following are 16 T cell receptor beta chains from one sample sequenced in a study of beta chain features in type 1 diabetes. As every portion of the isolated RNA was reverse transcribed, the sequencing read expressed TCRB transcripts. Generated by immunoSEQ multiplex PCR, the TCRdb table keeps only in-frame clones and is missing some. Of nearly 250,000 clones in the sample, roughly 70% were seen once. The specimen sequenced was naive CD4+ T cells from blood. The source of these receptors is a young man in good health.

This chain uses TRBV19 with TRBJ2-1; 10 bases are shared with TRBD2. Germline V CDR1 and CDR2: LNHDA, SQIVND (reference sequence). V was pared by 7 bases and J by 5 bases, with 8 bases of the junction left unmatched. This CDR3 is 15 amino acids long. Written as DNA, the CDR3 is TGTGCCAGTAACGAGGGGACTAGCGACCACAATGAGCAGTTCTTC. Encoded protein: CASNEGTSDHNEQFF.

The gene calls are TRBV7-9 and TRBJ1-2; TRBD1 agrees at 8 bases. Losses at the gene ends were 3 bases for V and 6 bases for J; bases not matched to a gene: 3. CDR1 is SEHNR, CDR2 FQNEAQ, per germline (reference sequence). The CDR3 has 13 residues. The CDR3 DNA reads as TGTGCCAGCAGCTTCGGACAGGGACATGGCTACACCTTC. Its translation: CASSFGQGHGYTF.

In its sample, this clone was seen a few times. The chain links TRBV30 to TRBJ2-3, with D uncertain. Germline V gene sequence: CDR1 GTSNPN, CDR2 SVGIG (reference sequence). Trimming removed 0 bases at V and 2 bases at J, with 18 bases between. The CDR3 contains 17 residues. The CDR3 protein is CAWSVSRTTPNTDTQYF. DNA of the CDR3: TGTGCCTGGAGTGTCTCCCGGACCACACCGAACACAGATACGCAGTATTTT. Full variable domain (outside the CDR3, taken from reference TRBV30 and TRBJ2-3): SQTIHQWPATLVQPVGSPLSLECTVEGTSNPNLYWYRQAAGRGLQLLFYSVGIGQISSEVPQNLSASRPQDRQFILSSKKLLLSDSGFYLCAWSVSRTTPNTDTQYFGPGTRLTVL.

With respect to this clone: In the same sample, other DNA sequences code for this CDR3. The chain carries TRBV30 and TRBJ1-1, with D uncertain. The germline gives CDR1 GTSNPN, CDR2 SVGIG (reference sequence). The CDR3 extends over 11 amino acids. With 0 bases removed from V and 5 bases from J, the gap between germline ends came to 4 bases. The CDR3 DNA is TGTGCCTGGAGTGTGGTTACTGAAGCTTTCTTT. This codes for CAWSVVTEAFF.

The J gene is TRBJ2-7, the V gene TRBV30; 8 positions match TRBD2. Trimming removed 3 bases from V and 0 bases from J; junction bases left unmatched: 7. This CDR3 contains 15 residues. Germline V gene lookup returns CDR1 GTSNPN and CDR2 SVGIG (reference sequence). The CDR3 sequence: CAWRDILADSYEQYF. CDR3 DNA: TGTGCCTGGAGAGACATACTAGCGGACTCCTACGAGCAGTACTTC.

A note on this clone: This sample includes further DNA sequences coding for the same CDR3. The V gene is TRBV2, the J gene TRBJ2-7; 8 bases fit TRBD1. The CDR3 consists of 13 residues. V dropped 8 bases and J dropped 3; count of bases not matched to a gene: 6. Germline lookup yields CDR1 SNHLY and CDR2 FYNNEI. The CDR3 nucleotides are TGTGCCAGCTCAGGACAGGGAAACTACGAGCAGTACTTC. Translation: CASSGQGNYEQYF.

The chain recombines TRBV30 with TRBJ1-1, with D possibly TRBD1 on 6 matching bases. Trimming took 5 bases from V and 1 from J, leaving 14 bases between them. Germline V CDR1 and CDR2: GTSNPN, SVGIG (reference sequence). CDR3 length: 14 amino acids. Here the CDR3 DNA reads TGTGCCTGGCTTCGACAGGACTGGAACACTGAAGCTTTCTTT. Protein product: CAWLRQDWNTEAFF.

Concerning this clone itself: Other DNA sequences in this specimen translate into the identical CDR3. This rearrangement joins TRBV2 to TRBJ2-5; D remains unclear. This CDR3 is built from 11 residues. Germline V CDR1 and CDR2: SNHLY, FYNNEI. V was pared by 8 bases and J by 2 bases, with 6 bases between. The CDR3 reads CASSLQETQYF. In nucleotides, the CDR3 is TGTGCCAGCTCCCTTCAAGAGACCCAGTACTTC.

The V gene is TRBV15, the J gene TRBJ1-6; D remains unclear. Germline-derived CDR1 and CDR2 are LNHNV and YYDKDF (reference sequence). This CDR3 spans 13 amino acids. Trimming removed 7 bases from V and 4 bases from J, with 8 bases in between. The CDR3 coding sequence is TGTGCCACCACCGCGGGTTATAATTCACCCCTCCACTTT. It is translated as CATTAGYNSPLHF.

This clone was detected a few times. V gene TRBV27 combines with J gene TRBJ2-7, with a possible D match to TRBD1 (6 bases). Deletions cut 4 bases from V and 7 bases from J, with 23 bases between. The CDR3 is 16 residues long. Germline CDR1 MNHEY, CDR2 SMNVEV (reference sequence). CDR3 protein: CASSSRTVGSGYEQYF. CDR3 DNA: TGTGCCAGCAGTTCAAGGACAGTAGGGTCAGGGTATGAGCAGTACTTC.

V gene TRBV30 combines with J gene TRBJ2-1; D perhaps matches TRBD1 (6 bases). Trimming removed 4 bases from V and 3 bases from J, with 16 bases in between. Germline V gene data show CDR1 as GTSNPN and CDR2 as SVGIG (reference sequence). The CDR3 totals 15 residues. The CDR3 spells CAWKSPGDNYNEQFF. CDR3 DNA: TGTGCCTGGAAGAGCCCTGGGGACAACTACAATGAGCAGTTCTTC.

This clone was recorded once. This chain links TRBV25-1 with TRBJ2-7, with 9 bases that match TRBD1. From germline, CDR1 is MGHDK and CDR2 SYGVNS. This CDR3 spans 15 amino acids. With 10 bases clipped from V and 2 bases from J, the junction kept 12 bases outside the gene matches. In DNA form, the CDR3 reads TGTGCCACCCTTACCGGGACAGGGCTGACCTACGAGCAGTACTTC. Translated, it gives CATLTGTGLTYEQYF.

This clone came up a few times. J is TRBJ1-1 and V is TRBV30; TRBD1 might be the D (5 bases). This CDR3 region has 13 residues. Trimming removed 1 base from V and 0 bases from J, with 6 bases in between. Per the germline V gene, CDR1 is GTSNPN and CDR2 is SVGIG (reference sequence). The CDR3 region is CAWSGQMNTEAFF. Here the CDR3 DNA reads TGTGCCTGGAGTGGACAGATGAACACTGAAGCTTTCTTT.

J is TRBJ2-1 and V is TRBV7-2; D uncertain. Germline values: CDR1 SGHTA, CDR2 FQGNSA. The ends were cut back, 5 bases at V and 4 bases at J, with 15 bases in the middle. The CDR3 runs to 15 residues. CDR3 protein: CASSARRTEYNEQFF. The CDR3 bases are TGTGCCAGCAGCGCCCGGCGCACGGAATACAATGAGCAGTTCTTC. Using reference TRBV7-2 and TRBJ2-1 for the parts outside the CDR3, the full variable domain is GAGVSQSPSNKVTEKGKDVELRCDPISGHTALYWYRQSLGQGLEFLIYFQGNSAPDKSGLPSDRFSAERTGGSVSTLTIQRTQQEDSAVYLCASSARRTEYNEQFFGPGTRLTVL.

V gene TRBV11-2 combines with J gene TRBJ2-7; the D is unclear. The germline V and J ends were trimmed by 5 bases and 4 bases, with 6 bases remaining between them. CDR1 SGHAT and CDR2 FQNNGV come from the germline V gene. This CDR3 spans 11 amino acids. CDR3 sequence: CASSQKYEQYF. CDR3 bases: TGTGCCAGCAGCCAGAAATACGAGCAGTACTTC.

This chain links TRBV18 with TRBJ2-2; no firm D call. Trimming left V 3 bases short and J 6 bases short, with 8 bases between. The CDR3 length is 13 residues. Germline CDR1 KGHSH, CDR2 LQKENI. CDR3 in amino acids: CASSPLQAGELFF. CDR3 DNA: TGTGCCAGCTCACCCCTCCAAGCCGGGGAGCTGTTTTTT.